The 32 T cell receptor beta chains presented below share a single source sample, sequenced in a study of low-dose radiotherapy and immunotherapy resistance in tumors. Time point indicated: after trial treatment. Stated treatment: LDRT plus nivolumab, ipilimumab, low-dose cyclophosphamide and aspirin (RACIN trial). TCRs underwent 15 to 25 PCR cycles of amplification with a constant-region primer and V-primer adapter. One entry per CDR3 protein results from TCRdb running MiXCR on the reads. Of some 52,000 distinct CDR3 sequences in the sample, roughly a third were seen once. Sequences were derived from PBMCs, sampled after low-dose radiotherapy plus immunotherapy. The receptors originated from a male donor with rectosigmoid adenocarcinoma.

The chain couples TRBV28 to TRBJ2-3, with D uncertain. The CDR3 loop spans 13 amino acids. Germline V CDR1 and CDR2: MDHEN, SYDVKM. V gave up 7 bases and J gave up 9 bases, with 17 bases separating them. CDR3 region: CASTPGGSWTQYF. The DNA for the CDR3 is TGTGCCAGCACCCCGGGCGGCTCCTGGACGCAGTATTTT.

Ten or more counts support this clonotype. The chain recombines TRBV28 with TRBJ1-1; weak D call: TRBD1 (5 bases). V was trimmed by 6 bases and J by 3 bases, leaving 20 bases between them. The CDR3 length is 16 residues. CDR1 is MDHEN, CDR2 SYDVKM, per germline. CDR3 DNA sequence: TGTGCCAGCAGCCCTCCGCTTGGCAGGGCGTACACTGAAGCTTTCTTT. Protein sequence: CASSPPLGRAYTEAFF.

This clonotype showed up just a few times. The chain combines TRBV7-8 with TRBJ2-2; 12 nucleotides agree with TRBD2. CDR3 length: 16 amino acids. After removal of 7 bases from V and 4 bases from J, the junction contained 7 bases not matched to a gene. Germline CDR1 SGHVS, CDR2 FQNEAQ. This chain's CDR3 is CASTLGLAGSTGELFF. DNA of the CDR3: TGTGCCAGCACTCTCGGACTAGCGGGGAGCACCGGGGAGCTGTTTTTT.

This clonotype was recorded many times. The chain couples TRBV20-1 to TRBJ1-1; the D gene is possibly TRBD1 (6 bases). CDR1 DFQATT and CDR2 SNEGSKA come from the germline V gene (reference sequence). V lost 5 bases, J lost 6 bases, and 13 bases lay in between. The CDR3 totals 12 residues. The CDR3 DNA is TGCAGTGCTTACAGGGACTACCCTGAAGCTTTCTTT. It specifies CSAYRDYPEAFF.

On this clonotype: A far larger clone is only one base removed, so a read error is likely. CDR3 loop: CASSPPGQGFGEELFF. The CDR3 nucleotides are TGTGCCAGCAGTCCCCCCGGACAGGGTTTCGGCGAGGAGCTGTTTTTT. The J gene is TRBJ2-2, the V gene TRBV27; TRBD1 matches at 8 bases. In germline, CDR1 is MNHEY, CDR2 SMNVEV (reference sequence). V lost 5 bases, J lost 10 bases, and 15 bases stayed unmatched. The CDR3 contains 16 residues.

The chain links TRBV3-1 to TRBJ2-2; 9 nucleotides line up with TRBD2. Per germline, CDR1 LGHDT and CDR2 YNNKEL (reference sequence). This CDR3 is built from 17 residues. Trimming cost V 0 bases and J 7 bases; bases outside gene matches: 9. CDR3 coding DNA: TGTGCCAGCAGCCAAGATGGTGGCGGGAGGGCCCGCGGGGAGCTGTTTTTT. Translated: CASSQDGGGRARGELFF.

This clonotype was counted at least ten times. This rearrangement joins TRBV7-2 to TRBJ2-5, with 7 bases fitting TRBD2. The length of the CDR3 is 14 residues. Unmatched junction bases numbered 3, after V lost 1 base and J lost 4 bases. Germline CDR1 SGHTA, CDR2 FQGNSA. The CDR3 DNA sequence: TGTGCCAGCAGCTTAGGCGGGGGACGAGAGACCCAGTACTTC. Protein product: CASSLGGGRETQYF.

The V and J genes are TRBV9 and TRBJ2-5; 11 bases align to TRBD2. The V and J ends lost 4 bases and 2 bases, in that order; junction bases with no gene match: 4. From germline, CDR1 is SGDLS and CDR2 YYNGEE. The CDR3 extends over 15 amino acids. DNA of the CDR3: TGTGCCAGCAGCAGGACTAGCGGGCCGCAAGAGACCCAGTACTTC. It translates to CASSRTSGPQETQYF.

This clonotype occurred many times. The V and J genes are TRBV11-3 and TRBJ2-4; D may be TRBD2 (6 bases). The CDR3 is 13 residues long. The ends were cut back, 1 base at V and 5 bases at J, with 6 bases in the middle. Germline values: CDR1 SGHNT, CDR2 YENEEA. This CDR3 reads CASSLGGENIQYF. For the CDR3, the DNA is TGTGCCAGCAGCTTAGGGGGGGAAAACATTCAGTACTTC.

This clonotype was seen ten or more times. V gene TRBV12-3 or TRBV12-4 combines with J gene TRBJ2-5; D gene uncertain. This CDR3 has 14 residues. Trimming pared 2 bases from V and 2 bases from J, leaving 9 bases between. CDR3 residues: CASSLPYSQETQYF. Written as DNA, the CDR3 is TGTGCCAGCAGTTTACCCTACTCTCAAGAGACCCAGTACTTC.

This clonotype appeared many times. The rearrangement uses TRBV7-9 and TRBJ2-5; 8 bases map to TRBD1. The germline gives CDR1 SEHNR, CDR2 FQNEAQ (reference sequence). The trim removed 4 bases at V and 5 bases at J, leaving 9 bases unmatched. CDR3 size: 15 residues. This CDR3 is CASSSYRTGGETQYF. CDR3 sequence (DNA): TGTGCCAGCAGCTCCTATCGTACAGGGGGGGAGACCCAGTACTTC.

This clonotype counts as medium-sized. This chain joins TRBV28 and TRBJ2-7; a possible D gene is TRBD2 (6 bases). Germline V gene lookup returns CDR1 MDHEN and CDR2 SYDVKM. Deletions cut 6 bases from V and 0 bases from J, with 18 bases between. The CDR3 spans 16 residues. The CDR3 nucleotides are TGTGCCAGCAGGGCAGGGCGGGGTACAAACTCCTACGAGCAGTACTTC. Translation gives CASRAGRGTNSYEQYF.

This clonotype was counted at least ten times. This chain joins TRBV19 and TRBJ2-2, with no clear D. The CDR3 sequence is 14 residues long. Per germline, CDR1 LNHDA and CDR2 SQIVND (reference sequence). The V and J ends lost 5 bases and 1 base respectively, with 8 bases between them. CDR3 sequence (DNA): TGTGCCAGTAGTGCGCAAATGAACACCGGGGAGCTGTTTTTT. This encodes CASSAQMNTGELFF.

This clonotype was detected a few times. CDR3 region: CASSEWGDGAKNIQYF. The DNA for the CDR3 is TGTGCCAGCAGTGAATGGGGGGACGGGGCCAAAAACATTCAGTACTTC. V gene TRBV25-1 combines with J gene TRBJ2-4, with D possibly matching TRBD2 (6 bases). V dropped 1 base and J dropped 1 base, with 11 bases sitting between them. Germline CDR1 MGHDK, CDR2 SYGVNS. CDR3 length equals 16 residues.

This clonotype came up many times. The V call is TRBV28, the J call TRBJ2-3, with D unclear. V was pared by 5 bases and J by 0 bases, with 9 bases between. This CDR3 comprises 14 residues. Germline V gene data show CDR1 as MDHEN and CDR2 as SYDVKM. Here the CDR3 reads CASSPPESTDTQYF. The CDR3 region has the DNA TGTGCCAGCAGTCCACCAGAAAGCACAGATACGCAGTATTTT. The variable domain in full, with the rest retrieved from reference TRBV28 and TRBJ2-3, is DVKVTQSSRYLVKRTGEKVFLECVQDMDHENMFWYRQDPGLGLRLIYFSYDVKMKEKGDIPEGYSVSREKKERFSLILESASTNQTSMYLCASSPPESTDTQYFGPGTRLTVL.

This clonotype was seen ten or more times. This sequence joins TRBV5-1 and TRBJ2-2; D possibly corresponds to TRBD2 (6 bases). Germline assignment: CDR1 SGHRS and CDR2 YFSETQ. CDR3 length: 16 residues. V was clipped by 2 bases and J by 5 bases, with 16 bases between them. CDR3 sequence: CASSFGSPLLTGELFF. The CDR3, as DNA: TGCGCCAGCAGCTTCGGGAGTCCCCTCTTGACCGGGGAGCTGTTTTTT.

This clonotype was detected a few times. The V call is TRBV5-1, the J call TRBJ2-4; D is possibly TRBD1 or TRBD2 (6 bases each). Trimming took off 0 bases at V and 8 bases at J, with 12 bases between the two ends. The CDR3 covers 14 residues. CDR1 and CDR2 (germline): SGHRS, YFSETQ. The CDR3 region is CASSLATGGDIQYF. The CDR3, as DNA: TGCGCCAGCAGCTTGGCGACAGGCGGGGACATTCAGTACTTC.

The V gene is TRBV29-1, the J gene TRBJ2-5; no reliable D call. The CDR3 loop spans 12 amino acids. Trimming removed 6 bases at V and 0 bases at J, with 8 bases between. Germline values: CDR1 SQVTM, CDR2 ANQGSEA. The CDR3 is CSVVTYQETQYF. CDR3 coding DNA: TGCAGCGTAGTCACGTACCAAGAGACCCAGTACTTC.

This clonotype occurred many times. The chain is built from TRBV6-5 and TRBJ2-7; 8 positions agree with TRBD1. The V gene's germline CDR1 is MNHEY and CDR2 SVGAGI. J lost 7 bases, V lost 5 bases, and 4 bases had no gene match. CDR3 length equals 12 residues. The DNA of the CDR3 is TGTGCCAGCAGTCGTTGGACAGGGGAGCAGTACTTC. It is translated as CASSRWTGEQYF.

A word on this clonotype: A far larger clone is off by one base, so a read error is likely. J is TRBJ2-5 and V is TRBV11-3; TRBD1 agrees at 7 bases. Germline CDR1 is SGHNT and CDR2 is YENEEA. Unmatched junction bases numbered 14, after V lost 5 bases and J lost 11 bases. The CDR3 is made up of 14 amino acids. The CDR3 sequence: CASSARTGPNEQYF. The CDR3 nucleotides are TGTGCCAGCAGCGCGCGGACAGGACCCAATGAGCAGTACTTC.

The chain carries TRBV9 and TRBJ2-7; 8 bases match TRBD1. The J segment lost 4 bases and the V segment lost 0 bases, leaving 9 bases of the junction unmatched. Per germline, CDR1 SGDLS and CDR2 YYNGEE. The CDR3 has 16 amino acids. The CDR3 bases are TGTGCCAGCAGCGTAGGACCTGGGACAGGAGCGTACGAGCAGTACTTC. The encoded protein is CASSVGPGTGAYEQYF.

The rearrangement joins TRBV5-4 to TRBJ1-2; D unresolved. The germline gives CDR1 SGHNT, CDR2 YYREEE (reference sequence). The ends were cut back, 4 bases at V and 2 bases at J, with 12 bases in the middle. This CDR3 has 14 amino acids. CDR3 protein: CASSPPGTNYGYTF. The CDR3 region has the DNA TGTGCCAGCAGCCCCCCTGGCACCAACTATGGCTACACCTTC.

The chain has TRBV30 and TRBJ2-7; D is uncertain. Between the trimmed V and J ends, which lost 0 bases and 4 bases, there was a span of 16 bases. Looked up from germline, CDR1 is GTSNPN and CDR2 is SVGIG (reference sequence). The CDR3 totals 15 residues. The CDR3 loop is CAWSVPRPAPYEQYF. CDR3 sequence (DNA): TGTGCCTGGAGTGTACCCCGGCCAGCCCCATACGAGCAGTACTTC.

The table lists this clonotype with many counts. This sequence joins TRBV12-3 or TRBV12-4 and TRBJ2-5; possibly TRBD2 for D (5 bases). The CDR3 consists of 16 residues. V lost 6 bases and J lost 1, with 18 bases in between. CDR3 residues: CASSLGMGAIQETQYF. The DNA of the CDR3 is TGTGCCAGCAGCCTGGGGATGGGAGCTATCCAAGAGACCCAGTACTTC.

The J gene is TRBJ2-5, the V gene TRBV5-4; D ambiguous. V was cut by 0 bases and J by 3 bases, with 9 bases left in between. CDR1 and CDR2 (germline): SGHNT, YYREEE (reference sequence). The CDR3 spans 14 residues. The CDR3 sequence is CASSLAGQKETQYF. In nucleotides, the CDR3 is TGTGCCAGCAGCTTGGCCGGGCAGAAAGAGACCCAGTACTTC.

This clonotype was recorded many times. The rearrangement joins TRBV12-3 or TRBV12-4 to TRBJ1-6; tentative D call: TRBD1 (5 bases). CDR3 length: 18 amino acids. Between the trimmed V and J ends, which lost 6 bases and 3 bases, there was a span of 21 bases. The CDR3 DNA is TGTGCCAGCAGACAACCCCTCAAGAGGGGCCGCTATAATTCACCCCTCCACTTT. It codes for CASRQPLKRGRYNSPLHF.

CDR3 region: CASSPSGETNEKLFF. The DNA for the CDR3 is TGTGCCAGCTCACCATCCGGTGAAACTAATGAAAAACTGTTTTTT. The chain has TRBV18 and TRBJ1-4, with D uncertain. The V end was cut by 2 bases, the J end by 1 base, with 8 bases between. The germline CDR1 and CDR2 sequences are KGHSH and LQKENI. This CDR3 is built from 15 residues.

This clonotype appeared many times. The chain uses TRBV11-1 and TRBJ2-1; a weak D match, TRBD2 (5 bases). There are 17 residues in the CDR3. Per the germline V gene, CDR1 is SGHAT and CDR2 is FQDESV (reference sequence). V shed 3 bases and J shed 4 bases, with 19 bases lying between them. CDR3 DNA: TGTGCCAGCAGCTTTCCTCGCGGGTATCGGCCATACAATGAGCAGTTCTTC. Encoded protein: CASSFPRGYRPYNEQFF.

The chain carries TRBV27 and TRBJ1-1, with a weak D call TRBD1 (5 bases). Looked up from germline, CDR1 is MNHEY and CDR2 is SMNVEV (reference sequence). Deletions cut 3 bases from V and 0 bases from J, with 11 bases between. This CDR3 spans 15 amino acids. The CDR3 region is CASSLVGRLNTEAFF. DNA of the CDR3: TGTGCCAGCAGTTTGGTGGGACGGTTGAACACTGAAGCTTTCTTT.

This clonotype occurred many times. This chain links TRBV7-8 with TRBJ2-3; D may match TRBD1 or TRBD2 (7 bases each). The V gene lost 5 bases and the J gene lost 3 bases, with 15 bases spanning the gap. Per the germline V gene, CDR1 is SGHVS and CDR2 is FQNEAQ. The CDR3 has 15 amino acids. CDR3 sequence (DNA): TGTGCCAGCAGCGGGGGGGCAGGGGGGACAGATACGCAGTATTTT. Protein: CASSGGAGGTDTQYF.

In the case of this clonotype: This sequence is one base from a far larger clone and is likely a read error. The chain combines TRBV6-1 with TRBJ2-1, with D tentatively TRBD2 (6 bases). V was trimmed by 5 bases and J by 0 bases, leaving 14 bases between them. The CDR3 covers 16 residues. Germline V gene sequence: CDR1 MNHNS, CDR2 SASEGT. The CDR3 DNA reads as TGTGCCAGCAGTTCCCCCGTGGGGGGCTCCTACAATGAGCAGTTCTTC. Translated: CASSSPVGGSYNEQFF.

In its sample, this clonotype was seen a few times. This sequence joins TRBV9 and TRBJ2-2; 10 bases are a match to TRBD2. The germline CDR1 and CDR2 sequences are SGDLS and YYNGEE. The CDR3 extends over 16 amino acids. V lost 4 bases to trimming and J lost 4 bases; unmatched junction nucleotides: 7. This chain's CDR3 is CASSLTGTSATGELFF. The CDR3, as DNA: TGTGCCAGCAGCTTAACCGGGACTAGCGCCACCGGGGAGCTGTTTTTT.